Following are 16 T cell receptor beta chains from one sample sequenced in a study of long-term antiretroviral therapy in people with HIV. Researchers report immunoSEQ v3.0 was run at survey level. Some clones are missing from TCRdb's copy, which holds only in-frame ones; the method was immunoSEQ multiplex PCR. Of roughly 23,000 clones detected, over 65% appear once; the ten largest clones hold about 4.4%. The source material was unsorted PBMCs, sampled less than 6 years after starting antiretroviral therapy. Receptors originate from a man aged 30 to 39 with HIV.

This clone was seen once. The CDR3 nucleotides read TGTGCCAGCAGCTTGTCGGGGACAGGGGCTTACAATGAGCAGTTCTTC. Amino acid sequence: CASSLSGTGAYNEQFF. The chain joins TRBV5-6 to TRBJ2-1; 10 bases match TRBD1. This CDR3 has 16 residues. The junction had 5 bases not matched to a gene; V was cut back by 1 base and J by 4 bases. In germline, CDR1 is SGHDT, CDR2 YYEEEE.

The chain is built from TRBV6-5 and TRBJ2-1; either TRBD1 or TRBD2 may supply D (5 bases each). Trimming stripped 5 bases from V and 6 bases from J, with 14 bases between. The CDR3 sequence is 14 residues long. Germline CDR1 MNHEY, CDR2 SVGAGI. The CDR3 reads CASSLRDLSNEQFF. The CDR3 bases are TGTGCCAGCAGTCTCCGGGACCTGAGCAATGAGCAGTTCTTC.

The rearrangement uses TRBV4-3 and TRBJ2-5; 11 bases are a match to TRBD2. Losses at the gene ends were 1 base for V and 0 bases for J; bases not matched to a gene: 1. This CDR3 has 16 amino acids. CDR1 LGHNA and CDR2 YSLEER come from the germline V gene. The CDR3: CASSQGTSGYQETQYF. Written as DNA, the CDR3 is TGCGCCAGCAGCCAAGGGACTAGCGGGTACCAAGAGACCCAGTACTTC.

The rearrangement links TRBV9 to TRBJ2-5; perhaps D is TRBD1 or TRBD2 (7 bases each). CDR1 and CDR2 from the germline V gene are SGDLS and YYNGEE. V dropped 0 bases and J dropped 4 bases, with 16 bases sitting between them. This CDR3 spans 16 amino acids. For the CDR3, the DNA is TGTGCCAGCAGCGTAGAAGAGACAGGGAGGGGAGAGACCCAGTACTTC. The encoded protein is CASSVEETGRGETQYF.

CDR3 in amino acids: CASSVGTSDLGDYEQYF. The CDR3 DNA follows: TGTGCCAGCAGCGTTGGGACTAGCGACCTGGGGGACTACGAGCAGTACTTC. J is TRBJ2-7 and V is TRBV9; 10 bases are a match to TRBD2. Germline V gene lookup returns CDR1 SGDLS and CDR2 YYNGEE. This CDR3 has 17 residues. The ends lost 2 bases at V and 3 bases at J; junction bases unmatched: 11.

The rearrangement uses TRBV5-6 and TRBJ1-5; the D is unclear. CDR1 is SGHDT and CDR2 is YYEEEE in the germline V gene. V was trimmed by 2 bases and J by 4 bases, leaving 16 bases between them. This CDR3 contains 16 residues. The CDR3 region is CASSFLKGIGNQPQHF. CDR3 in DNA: TGTGCCAGCAGCTTCTTGAAGGGAATTGGAAATCAGCCCCAGCATTTT.

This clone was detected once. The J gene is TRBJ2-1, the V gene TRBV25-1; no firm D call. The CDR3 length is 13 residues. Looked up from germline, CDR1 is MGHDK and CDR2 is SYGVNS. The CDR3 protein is CAIGQSSYNEQFF. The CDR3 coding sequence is TGTGCTATAGGGCAAAGCTCCTACAATGAGCAGTTCTTC.

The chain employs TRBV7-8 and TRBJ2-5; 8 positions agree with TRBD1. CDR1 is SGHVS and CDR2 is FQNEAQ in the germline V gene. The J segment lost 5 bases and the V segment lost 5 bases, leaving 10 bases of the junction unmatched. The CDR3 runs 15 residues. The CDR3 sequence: CASSVAGGAGETQYF. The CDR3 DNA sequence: TGTGCCAGCAGCGTGGCAGGGGGCGCCGGGGAGACCCAGTACTTC. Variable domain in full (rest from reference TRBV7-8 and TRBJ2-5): GAGVSQSPRYKVAKRGQDVALRCDPISGHVSLFWYQQALGQGPEFLTYFQNEAQLDKSGLPSDRFFAERPEGSVSTLKIQRTQQEDSAVYLCASSVAGGAGETQYFGPGTRLLVL.

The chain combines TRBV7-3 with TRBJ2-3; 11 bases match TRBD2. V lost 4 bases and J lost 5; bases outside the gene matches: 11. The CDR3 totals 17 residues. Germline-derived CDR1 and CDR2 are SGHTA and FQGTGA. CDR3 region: CASSSLLAGGPGDTQYF. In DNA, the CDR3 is TGTGCCAGCAGCTCTCTATTAGCGGGAGGGCCGGGAGATACGCAGTATTTT.

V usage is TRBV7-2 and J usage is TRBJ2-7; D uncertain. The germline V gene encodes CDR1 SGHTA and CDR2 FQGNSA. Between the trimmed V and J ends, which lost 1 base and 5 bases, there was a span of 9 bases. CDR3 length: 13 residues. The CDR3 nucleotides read TGTGCCAGCAGCTTAGGGCTAATCGACGAGCAGTACTTC. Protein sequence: CASSLGLIDEQYF.

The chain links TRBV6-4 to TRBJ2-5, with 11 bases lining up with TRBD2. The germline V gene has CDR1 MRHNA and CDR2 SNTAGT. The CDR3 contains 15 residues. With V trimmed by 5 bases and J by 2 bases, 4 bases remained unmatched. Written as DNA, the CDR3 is TGTGCCAGCAGTTTACTAGCGGGGGCTCAAGAGACCCAGTACTTC. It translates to CASSLLAGAQETQYF.

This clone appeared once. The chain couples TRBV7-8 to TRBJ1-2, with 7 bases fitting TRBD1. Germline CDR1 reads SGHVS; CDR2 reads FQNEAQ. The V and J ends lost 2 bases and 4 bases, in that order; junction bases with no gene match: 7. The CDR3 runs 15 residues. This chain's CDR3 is CASSLLGQASYGYTF. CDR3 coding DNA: TGTGCCAGCAGCTTACTAGGACAGGCCAGCTATGGCTACACCTTC.

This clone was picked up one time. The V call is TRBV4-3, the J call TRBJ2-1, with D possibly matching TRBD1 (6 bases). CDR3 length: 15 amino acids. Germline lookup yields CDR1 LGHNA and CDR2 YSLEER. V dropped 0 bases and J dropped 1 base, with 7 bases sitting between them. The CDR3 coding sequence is TGCGCCAGCAGCCAAGATCAGGGGTCCTACAATGAGCAGTTCTTC. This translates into CASSQDQGSYNEQFF.

The CDR3 nucleotides read TGTGCCAGACCCGGGACAGGGGATCTGCCCCAGCATTTT. It is translated as CARPGTGDLPQHF. The rearrangement uses TRBV5-3 and TRBJ1-5, with 10 bases that match TRBD1. TRBV5-3 is given ORF status, its function remaining uncertain. This CDR3 has 13 residues. Trimming cost V 7 bases and J 9 bases; bases outside gene matches: 7.

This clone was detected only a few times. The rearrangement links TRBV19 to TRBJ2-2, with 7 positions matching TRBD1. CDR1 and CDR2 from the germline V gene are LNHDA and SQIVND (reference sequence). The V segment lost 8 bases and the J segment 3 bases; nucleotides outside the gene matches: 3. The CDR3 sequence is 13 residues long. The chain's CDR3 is CASEGQYTGELFF. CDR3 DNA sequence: TGTGCCAGTGAGGGACAGTACACCGGGGAGCTGTTTTTT.

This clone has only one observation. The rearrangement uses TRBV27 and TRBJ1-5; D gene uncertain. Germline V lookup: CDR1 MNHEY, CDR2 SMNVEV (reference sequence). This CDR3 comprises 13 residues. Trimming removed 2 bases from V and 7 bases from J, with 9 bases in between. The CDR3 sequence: CASSLEREQPQHF. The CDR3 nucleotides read TGTGCCAGCAGTTTAGAAAGGGAGCAGCCCCAGCATTTT.